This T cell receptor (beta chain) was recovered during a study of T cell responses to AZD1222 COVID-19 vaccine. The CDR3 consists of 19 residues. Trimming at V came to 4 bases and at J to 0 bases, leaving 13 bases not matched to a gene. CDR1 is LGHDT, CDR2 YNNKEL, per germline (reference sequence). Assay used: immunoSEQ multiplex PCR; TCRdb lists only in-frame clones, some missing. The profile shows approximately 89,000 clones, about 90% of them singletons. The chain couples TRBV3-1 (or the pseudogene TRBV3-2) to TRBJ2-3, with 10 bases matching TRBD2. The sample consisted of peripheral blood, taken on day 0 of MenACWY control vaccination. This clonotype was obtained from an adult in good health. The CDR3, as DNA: TGTGCCAGCAGCCCCCTCGGCACTAGCGGGGACTCTAGCACAGATACGCAGTATTTT. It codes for CASSPLGTSGDSSTDTQYF.